This T cell receptor (beta chain) was sequenced for a study of cytomegalovirus exposure and HLA in healthy donors. TCRdb's copy holds only in-frame clones and misses some; the assay was immunoSEQ multiplex PCR. This table holds some 120,000 clones, approximately 91% found once. J gave up 8 bases and V 1 base, and 15 bases lay outside the gene matches. This CDR3 is 16 amino acids long. The V gene's germline CDR1 is SGHRS and CDR2 YFSETQ. The sequencing sample was made of PBMCs. The TCR comes from a man aged 30-40 years in good health and CMV-seronegative. This chain joins TRBV5-1 and TRBJ2-7; 7 nucleotides match TRBD2. This CDR3 is CASSLFRASGMNKQYF. Written as DNA, the CDR3 is TGCGCCAGCAGCTTGTTTAGGGCTAGCGGTATGAACAAGCAGTACTTC. The variable domain in full, with the rest retrieved from reference TRBV5-1 and TRBJ2-7, is KAGVTQTPRYLIKTRGQQVTLSCSPISGHRSVSWYQQTPGQGLQFLFEYFSETQRNKGNFPGRFSGRQFSNSRSEMNVSTLELGDSALYLCASSLFRASGMNKQYFGPGTRLTVT.